What follows is one TCR beta chain and its context. The ends were cut back, 3 bases at V and 1 base at J, with 8 bases in the middle. Germline V gene sequence: CDR1 SGHDT, CDR2 YYEEEE. This CDR3 is 13 amino acids long. In the source study's methods: Amplification of reference gene primers provided the estimated nucleated cell counts. Profiling relied on immunoSEQ multiplex PCR, and the TCRdb table lists in-frame clones only, not all of them. Clone size and V and J calls were adopted from that table, with D and trimming inferred from the DNA. The repertoire holds about 430,000 clones, with roughly 88% as singletons. The record originates from a study of blood T cell repertoires in COVID-19. Study details: Samples representing acute and convalescent COVID-19 were sourced from the United States, Italy and Spain. Sample material is recorded as cDNA or gDNA derived from T cells, B-cell-depleted T cells, or PBMCs.

Cohort placement rested on clinical history that participants reported themselves. The sequence was obtained from a woman aged 18-30 years who had been exposed to COVID-19. The source material was PBMCs or T cells enriched from blood (not recorded which). The chain combines TRBV5-6 with TRBJ2-7, with a tentative D call TRBD1 (5 bases). As DNA, the CDR3 is TGTGCCAGCAGCTCAGGGAATTCCTACGAGCAGTACTTC. This gives the protein CASSSGNSYEQYF.